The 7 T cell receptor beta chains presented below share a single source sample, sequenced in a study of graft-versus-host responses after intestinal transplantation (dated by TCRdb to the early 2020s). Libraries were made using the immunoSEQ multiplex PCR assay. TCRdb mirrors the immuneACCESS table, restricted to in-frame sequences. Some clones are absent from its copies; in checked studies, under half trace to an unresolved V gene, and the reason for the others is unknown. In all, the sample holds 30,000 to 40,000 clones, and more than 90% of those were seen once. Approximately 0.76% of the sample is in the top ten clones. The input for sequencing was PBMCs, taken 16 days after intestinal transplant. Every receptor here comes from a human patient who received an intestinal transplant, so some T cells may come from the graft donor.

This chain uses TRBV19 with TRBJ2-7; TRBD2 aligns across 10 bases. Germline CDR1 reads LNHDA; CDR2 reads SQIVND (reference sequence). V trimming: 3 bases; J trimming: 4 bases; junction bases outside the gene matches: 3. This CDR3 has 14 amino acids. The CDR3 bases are TGTGCCAGTAGTATCGGGACTAGCGCTTACGAGCAGTACTTC. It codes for CASSIGTSAYEQYF. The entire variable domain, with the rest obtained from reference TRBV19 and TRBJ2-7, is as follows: DGGITQSPKYLFRKEGQNVTLSCEQNLNHDAMYWYRQDPGQGLRLIYYSQIVNDFQKGDIAEGYSVSREKKESFPLTVTSAQKNPTAFYLCASSIGTSAYEQYFGPGTRLTVT.

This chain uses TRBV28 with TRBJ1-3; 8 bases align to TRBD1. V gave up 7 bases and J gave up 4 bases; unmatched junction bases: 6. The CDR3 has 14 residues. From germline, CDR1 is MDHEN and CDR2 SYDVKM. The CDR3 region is CASTTGTGGNTIYF. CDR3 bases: TGTGCCAGCACTACCGGGACAGGAGGAAACACCATATATTTT.

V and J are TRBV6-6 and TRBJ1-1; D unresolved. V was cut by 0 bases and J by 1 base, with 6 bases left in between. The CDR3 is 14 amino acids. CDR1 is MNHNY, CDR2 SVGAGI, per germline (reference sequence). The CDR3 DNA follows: TGTGCCAGCAGTTACTCGTACGGGAACACTGAAGCTTTCTTT. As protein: CASSYSYGNTEAFF.

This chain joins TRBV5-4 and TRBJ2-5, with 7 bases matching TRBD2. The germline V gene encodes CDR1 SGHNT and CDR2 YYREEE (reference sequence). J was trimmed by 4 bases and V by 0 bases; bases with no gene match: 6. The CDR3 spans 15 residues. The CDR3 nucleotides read TGTGCCAGCAGCTTGGGGGGGGGAGGGCCAGAGACCCAGTACTTC. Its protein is CASSLGGGGPETQYF.

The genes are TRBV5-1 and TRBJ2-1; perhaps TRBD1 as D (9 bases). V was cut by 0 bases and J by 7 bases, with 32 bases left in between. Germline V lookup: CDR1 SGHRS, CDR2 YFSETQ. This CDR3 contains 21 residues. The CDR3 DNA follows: TGCGCCAGCAGCTTGGCCTTCCGGGACAGGGTACTAGCGGATTTGCGGAATGAGCAGTTCTTC. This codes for CASSLAFRDRVLADLRNEQFF.

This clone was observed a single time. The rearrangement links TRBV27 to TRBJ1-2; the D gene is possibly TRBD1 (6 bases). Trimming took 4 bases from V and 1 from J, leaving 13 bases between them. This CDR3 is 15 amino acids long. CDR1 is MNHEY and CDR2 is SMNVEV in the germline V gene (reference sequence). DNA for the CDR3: TGTGCCAGCAGTTCGCGCTGGACAGATAACTATGGCTACACCTTC. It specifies CASSSRWTDNYGYTF.

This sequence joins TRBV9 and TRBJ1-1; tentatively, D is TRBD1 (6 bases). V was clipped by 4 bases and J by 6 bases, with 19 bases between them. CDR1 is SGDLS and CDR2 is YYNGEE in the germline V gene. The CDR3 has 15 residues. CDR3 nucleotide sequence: TGTGCCAGCAGCTCACACCGGGACACCTTCTCTGAAGCTTTCTTT. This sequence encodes CASSSHRDTFSEAFF.